Each of the 25 T cell receptor beta chains below was sequenced from the same sample in a study of lymphopenia after photon versus proton radiotherapy. Clones were sequenced by immunoSEQ multiplex PCR, and TCRdb holds only the in-frame ones, with some missing. The sample carries approximately 70,000 clones, around 90% recorded once. The material was peripheral blood, obtained from a patient treated with proton-based radiotherapy. The receptor source for this set is a man at least 80 years old with esophageal cancer.

As regards this clone: At one end, the junction sequence differs from germline, possibly due to a read error. In the same sample, other DNA sequences code for this CDR3. This sequence joins TRBV5-1 and TRBJ1-1; D possibly corresponds to TRBD1 (6 bases). Germline V gene lookup returns CDR1 SGHRS and CDR2 YFSETQ. The CDR3 loop spans 14 amino acids. CDR3 protein: CASSLSGGGTEAFF. In DNA form, the CDR3 reads TGCGCCAGCAGCTTGAGCGGGGGCGGAACTGAGGCTTTCTTT.

The V and J genes are TRBV4-2 and TRBJ1-1, with D possibly matching TRBD1 (5 bases). Between the trimmed V and J ends, which lost 1 base and 1 base, there was a span of 13 bases. This CDR3 has 16 residues. The V gene's germline CDR1 is LGHNA and CDR2 YNFKEQ. CDR3 loop: CASSQVFIDRNTEAFF. CDR3 DNA: TGTGCCAGCAGCCAAGTGTTCATAGACAGGAACACTGAAGCTTTCTTT.

V usage is TRBV7-2 and J usage is TRBJ2-5; no definite D call. Germline V gives CDR1 SGHTA, CDR2 FQGNSA. CDR3 length: 10 amino acids. With 8 bases removed from V and 4 bases from J, the gap between germline ends came to 5 bases. The CDR3 DNA reads TGTGCCAGCGGCATAGAGACCCAGTACTTC. It is translated as CASGIETQYF. Using reference TRBV7-2 and TRBJ2-5 for the parts outside the CDR3, the full variable domain is GAGVSQSPSNKVTEKGKDVELRCDPISGHTALYWYRQSLGQGLEFLIYFQGNSAPDKSGLPSDRFSAERTGGSVSTLTIQRTQQEDSAVYLCASGIETQYFGPGTRLLVL.

The chain employs TRBV18 and TRBJ2-5; D is ambiguous. CDR3 length: 14 residues. The V gene's germline CDR1 is KGHSH and CDR2 LQKENI. The germline V and J ends were trimmed by 0 bases and 2 bases, with 7 bases remaining between them. CDR3 DNA sequence: TGTGCCAGCTCACCACCGGTGGAACAAGAGACCCAGTACTTC. Protein: CASSPPVEQETQYF.

This chain connects TRBV10-3 to TRBJ2-2, with D maybe TRBD2 (5 bases). V lost 8 bases and J lost 2, with 24 bases in between. The CDR3 runs to 18 residues. Germline CDR1 is ENHRY and CDR2 is SYGVKD. The CDR3 sequence: CAIGGLTRIGDNTGELFF. The CDR3 DNA follows: TGTGCCATCGGTGGCCTAACACGGATCGGGGATAACACCGGGGAGCTGTTTTTT.

The chain is built from TRBV5-1 and TRBJ2-7; no clear D. The length of the CDR3 is 14 residues. Germline loops: CDR1 SGHRS, CDR2 YFSETQ. Trimming removed 0 bases at V and 5 bases at J, with 12 bases between. CDR3 sequence: CASSLVGRGHEQYF. CDR3 bases: TGCGCCAGCAGCTTGGTGGGCAGAGGCCACGAGCAGTACTTC.

This chain connects TRBV4-1 to TRBJ2-7; D is perhaps TRBD1 (6 bases). V was cut by 3 bases and J by 2 bases, with 14 bases left in between. The germline V gene encodes CDR1 MGHRA and CDR2 YSYEKL. This CDR3 is 15 amino acids long. As DNA, the CDR3 is TGCGCCAGCAGCCACACGGACAGAACCCCCTACGAGCAGTACTTC. It translates to CASSHTDRTPYEQYF.

J is TRBJ2-1 and V is TRBV7-9; 13 nucleotides match TRBD2. Losses at the gene ends were 9 bases for V and 0 bases for J; bases not matched to a gene: 8. CDR3 length: 17 amino acids. The germline gives CDR1 SEHNR, CDR2 FQNEAQ (reference sequence). DNA for the CDR3: TGTGCCAGTAGGACTAGCGGGAGTATCCCCTCCTACAATGAGCAGTTCTTC. The encoded protein is CASRTSGSIPSYNEQFF.

V and J are TRBV27 and TRBJ2-7; TRBD1 agrees at 9 bases. The CDR3 is 17 residues long. Looked up from germline, CDR1 is MNHEY and CDR2 is SMNVEV (reference sequence). The trim removed 0 bases at V and 6 bases at J, leaving 12 bases unmatched. This chain's CDR3 is CASSLSAGQGLSAEQYF. In nucleotides, the CDR3 is TGTGCCAGCAGTTTATCGGCGGGACAGGGCCTTTCGGCCGAGCAGTACTTC.

The rearrangement links TRBV9 to TRBJ2-5; 7 nucleotides match TRBD1. This CDR3 contains 14 residues. V lost 3 bases and J lost 4; bases outside the gene matches: 6. Germline V CDR1 and CDR2: SGDLS, YYNGEE. CDR3 sequence (DNA): TGTGCCAGCAGCGACAGGGGTGGAGGAGAGACCCAGTACTTC. Translation gives CASSDRGGGETQYF.

This clone was recorded once. The chain employs TRBV7-2 and TRBJ1-5, with D perhaps TRBD1 (6 bases). The CDR3 runs 15 residues. V gave up 5 bases and J gave up 6 bases, with 17 bases separating them. Germline V gene data show CDR1 as SGHTA and CDR2 as FQGNSA. The CDR3: CASSRTQGTGQPQHF. The CDR3 DNA sequence: TGTGCCAGCAGCCGGACTCAGGGGACGGGTCAGCCCCAGCATTTT. Supplemented by reference TRBV7-2 and TRBJ1-5, the full variable domain reads GAGVSQSPSNKVTEKGKDVELRCDPISGHTALYWYRQSLGQGLEFLIYFQGNSAPDKSGLPSDRFSAERTGGSVSTLTIQRTQQEDSAVYLCASSRTQGTGQPQHFGDGTRLSIL.

The chain is built from TRBV19 and TRBJ1-5; D remains unclear. V was shortened by 1 base and J by 6 bases, with 13 bases between the two germline ends. The CDR3 contains 15 residues. Per the germline V gene, CDR1 is LNHDA and CDR2 is SQIVND (reference sequence). Written as DNA, the CDR3 is TGTGCCAGTAGTATAGTGGTTAAAGGCGGTCAGCCCCAGCATTTT. It specifies CASSIVVKGGQPQHF.

J is TRBJ1-2 and V is TRBV14, with a tentative D call TRBD1 (5 bases). V was clipped by 5 bases and J by 8 bases, with 21 bases between them. The germline gives CDR1 SGHDN, CDR2 FVKESK. The CDR3 sequence is 15 residues long. In DNA form, the CDR3 reads TGTGCCAGCAGCATGACAGTAACCTGGTTCGACGGCTACACCTTC. This encodes CASSMTVTWFDGYTF.

The V gene is TRBV19, the J gene TRBJ2-7; D gene uncertain. The germline gives CDR1 LNHDA, CDR2 SQIVND (reference sequence). V was pared by 1 base and J by 3 bases, with 13 bases between. This CDR3 comprises 15 residues. CDR3 DNA: TGTGCCAGTAGTATAGTTCCTGGCGGCTACTACGAGCAGTACTTC. This translates into CASSIVPGGYYEQYF.

The V gene is TRBV5-6, the J gene TRBJ1-6; D might be TRBD1 (6 bases). The CDR3 is 17 amino acids. Germline CDR1 and CDR2: SGHDT and YYEEEE. Trimming removed 1 base at V and 8 bases at J, with 19 bases between. Here the CDR3 reads CASSLPTGLLGDSPLHF. DNA for the CDR3: TGTGCCAGCAGCTTGCCGACAGGCTTGTTAGGGGATTCACCCCTCCACTTT.

J is TRBJ1-5 and V is TRBV2, with TRBD1 as a possible D gene (6 bases). V was pared by 6 bases and J by 7 bases, with 13 bases between. The CDR3 is made up of 13 amino acids. CDR1 and CDR2 (germline): SNHLY, FYNNEI. CDR3 protein: CASRIQGYQPQHF. The CDR3 coding sequence is TGTGCCAGCAGGATACAGGGCTACCAGCCCCAGCATTTT.

V usage is TRBV7-2 and J usage is TRBJ1-2; D is undetermined. V was trimmed by 1 base and J by 4 bases, leaving 13 bases between them. The CDR3 has 15 amino acids. Germline loops: CDR1 SGHTA, CDR2 FQGNSA. The CDR3 here is CASSLVAQLSYGYTF. CDR3 in DNA: TGTGCCAGCAGCTTAGTTGCCCAGCTATCCTATGGCTACACCTTC.

V and J are TRBV7-2 and TRBJ2-7; unclear D gene. This CDR3 has 13 amino acids. Trimming stripped 5 bases from V and 3 bases from J, with 11 bases between. From germline, CDR1 is SGHTA and CDR2 FQGNSA. CDR3 region: CASSPRPSYEQYF. For the CDR3, the DNA is TGTGCCAGCAGCCCCCGGCCTAGCTACGAGCAGTACTTC.

The chain is built from TRBV4-2 and TRBJ2-5; D gene uncertain. CDR3 length: 15 amino acids. Germline assignment: CDR1 LGHNA and CDR2 YNFKEQ. V was shortened by 0 bases and J by 0 bases, with 8 bases between the two germline ends. This CDR3 reads CASSQDYTNQETQYF. The CDR3 bases are TGTGCCAGCAGCCAAGATTACACAAACCAAGAGACCCAGTACTTC.

V gene TRBV6-5 combines with J gene TRBJ1-2; D unclear. The V end was cut by 0 bases, the J end by 4 bases, with 12 bases between. This CDR3 comprises 15 residues. Germline V gene sequence: CDR1 MNHEY, CDR2 SVGAGI. The CDR3, as DNA: TGTGCCAGCAGTTACTCTTATCACGGAAGCTATGGCTACACCTTC. Translating gives CASSYSYHGSYGYTF.

This chain joins TRBV5-1 and TRBJ1-2, with D hard to call. Germline V gene sequence: CDR1 SGHRS, CDR2 YFSETQ. Trimming stripped 4 bases from V and 1 base from J, with 8 bases between. CDR3 length: 13 residues. The CDR3 loop reads CASSLDGNYGYTF. Here the CDR3 DNA reads TGCGCCAGCAGCCTGGACGGTAACTATGGCTACACCTTC.

The V gene is TRBV19, the J gene TRBJ1-2, with 10 bases identical to TRBD1. Germline V CDR1 and CDR2: LNHDA, SQIVND (reference sequence). This CDR3 has 15 residues. With V trimmed by 5 bases and J by 8 bases, 11 bases remained unmatched. The CDR3 protein is CASSPRDRGRFGYTF. The CDR3 bases are TGTGCCAGTAGTCCTCGTGACAGGGGGCGGTTCGGCTACACCTTC.

The chain uses TRBV5-1 and TRBJ2-2; TRBD1 aligns across 9 bases. CDR1 and CDR2 from the germline V gene are SGHRS and YFSETQ. This CDR3 contains 15 residues. J lost 3 bases, V lost 2 bases, and 2 bases had no gene match. The CDR3 protein is CASSLGDRDTGELFF. CDR3 nucleotide sequence: TGCGCCAGCAGCTTAGGGGACAGGGACACCGGGGAGCTGTTTTTT.

The chain combines TRBV6-5 with TRBJ1-5, with D unresolved. V lost 4 bases, J lost 6 bases, and 13 bases lay in between. CDR1 is MNHEY, CDR2 SVGAGI, per germline. The CDR3 has 14 residues. CDR3 nucleotide sequence: TGTGCCAGCAGTTTAACTTGGGCGGGTCAGCCCCAGCATTTT. This translates into CASSLTWAGQPQHF.

This clone was seen a handful of times. CDR3 region: CASSEGGGVAGELFF. The CDR3 nucleotides are TGTGCCAGCAGTGAGGGGGGAGGGGTGGCCGGGGAGCTGTTTTTT. J is TRBJ2-2 and V is TRBV6-1; 7 positions match TRBD2. V trimming: 3 bases; J trimming: 6 bases; junction bases outside the gene matches: 7. The CDR3 contains 15 residues. The germline CDR1 and CDR2 sequences are MNHNS and SASEGT.